This TCR beta chain was documented in a study of CD8+ T cells in alopecia areata. Study overall: Patients took tofacitinib for 6 to 18 months, followed by 6 drug-free months. The share of scalp area affected provided the severity score for treated patients. Findings and limits, study-wide: Alphabeta T cells residing in normal skin are also sequenced in scalp samples.

Noted treatment: oral pan-JAK inhibitor, 5-10 mg twice daily. After isolation, RNA underwent reverse transcription to generate cDNA as the sequencing template. Produced via immunoSEQ multiplex PCR; TCRdb's table is partial and in-frame only. The repertoire includes roughly 120,000 clones, 50% to 75% of them detected once, and around 30% sits in the top ten. Notes on this clone: The antigen remains undetermined.

The CDR3 covers 13 residues. The germline CDR1 and CDR2 sequences are MGHDK and SYGVNS. Trimming took 5 bases from V and 4 from J, leaving 12 bases between them. This clonotype originated in a human donor with alopecia areata. The chain carries TRBV25-1 and TRBJ2-7; the D is unclear. Sequenced here: CD8+ T cells sorted from blood, sampled at week 4, from a patient treated with tofacitinib. The CDR3 DNA sequence: TGTGCCAGCAGTACCAACGCTGAGTACGAGCAGTACTTC. It codes for CASSTNAEYEQYF.